This T cell receptor beta chain was recorded in a study of blood T cells in healthy people across ages. This clonotype was counted at least ten times. Per the germline V gene, CDR1 is SGHRS and CDR2 is YFSETQ. This CDR3 contains 14 residues. Trimming pared 4 bases from V and 3 bases from J, leaving 13 bases between. Through a sample-barcoded 5' primer and a J-beta primer mix, a second PCR was run for roughly 6 to 11 cycles. TCRdb reprocessed the 5' RACE reads via MiXCR and lists one record per CDR3 protein. The sample lists 1.8 million or so distinct CDR3 sequences, roughly two fifths seen once, with around 23% in the top ten.

This rearrangement joins TRBV5-1 to TRBJ1-2; maybe TRBD1 (6 bases). Specimen: blood. This sequence originates from a human donor in good health. CDR3 amino acids: CASSPGAGDYGYTF. CDR3 nucleotide sequence: TGCGCCAGCAGCCCGGGGGCGGGGGACTATGGCTACACCTTC. The variable domain in full, completed from reference TRBV5-1 and TRBJ1-2, reads KAGVTQTPRYLIKTRGQQVTLSCSPISGHRSVSWYQQTPGQGLQFLFEYFSETQRNKGNFPGRFSGRQFSNSRSEMNVSTLELGDSALYLCASSPGAGDYGYTFGSGTRLTVV.